The 26 T cell receptor beta chains in this list originate from one sample, sequenced in a study of beta chain features in type 1 diabetes. Isolated RNA was reverse transcribed in full, so expressed TCRB transcripts were sequenced. Generated by immunoSEQ multiplex PCR, the TCRdb table keeps only in-frame clones and is missing some. This sample has about 290,000 clones, with approximately 8% found just once. Material: central memory CD4+ T cells from blood. The receptor set was obtained from a woman aged 18 to 35 in good health.

This clone has just a few counts. The CDR3 region has the DNA TGTGCCAGCAGCCAAGCCGGCGGCTCAACCACAGATACGCAGTATTTT. Protein: CASSQAGGSTTDTQYF. The chain couples TRBV14 to TRBJ2-3; D gene unclear. Germline-derived CDR1 and CDR2 are SGHDN and FVKESK. The CDR3 is 16 residues long. V was shortened by 1 base and J by 2 bases, with 13 bases between the two germline ends.

The V call is TRBV7-2, the J call TRBJ2-5, with D possibly matching TRBD2 (6 bases). V gave up 5 bases and J gave up 2 bases, with 18 bases separating them. The V gene's germline CDR1 is SGHTA and CDR2 FQGNSA. This CDR3 spans 16 amino acids. The CDR3 is CASSPRGLADQETQYF. The CDR3 nucleotides read TGTGCCAGCAGCCCCCGTGGATTAGCGGATCAAGAGACCCAGTACTTC.

The rearrangement links TRBV7-7 to TRBJ2-7; TRBD1 might be the D (6 bases). The length of the CDR3 is 16 residues. In germline, CDR1 is SSHAT, CDR2 FNYEAQ (reference sequence). Trimming removed 1 base at V and 2 bases at J, with 15 bases between. The CDR3 sequence is CASSLEGEWITYEQYV. CDR3 DNA: TGTGCCAGCAGCTTAGAGGGGGAGTGGATTACCTACGAGCAGTACGTC.

The V and J genes are TRBV4-2 and TRBJ2-1, with unresolved D. Germline CDR1 and CDR2: LGHNA and YNFKEQ. CDR3 size: 11 residues. V was pared by 3 bases and J by 8 bases, with 5 bases between. The CDR3 region has the DNA TGTGCCAGCAGCCACTTCCATGAGCAGTTCTTC. Translated, it gives CASSHFHEQFF.

This rearrangement joins TRBV7-2 to TRBJ2-1; TRBD2 aligns across 13 bases. The V gene's germline CDR1 is SGHTA and CDR2 FQGNSA. This CDR3 has 14 residues. J was trimmed by 8 bases and V by 5 bases; bases with no gene match: 3. The CDR3 bases are TGTGCCAGCAGCCGGACTAGCGGGAGTCATGAGCAGTTCTTC. This translates into CASSRTSGSHEQFF.

This clone showed up just a few times. The rearrangement joins TRBV7-2 to TRBJ2-5, with D possibly TRBD1 on 6 matching bases. The V end was cut by 2 bases, the J end by 1 base, with 17 bases between. The CDR3 spans 17 residues. Germline lookup yields CDR1 SGHTA and CDR2 FQGNSA. CDR3 loop: CASSLRARWTAQETQYF. In DNA, the CDR3 is TGTGCCAGCAGCTTAAGGGCCCGTTGGACAGCCCAAGAGACCCAGTACTTC.

In DNA form, the CDR3 reads TGTGCCAGCAACCCCGTGAGGGCGGGGGGAGAGACCCAGTACTTC. Translation gives CASNPVRAGGETQYF. The chain joins TRBV28 to TRBJ2-5, with 8 bases matching TRBD2. J lost 4 bases, V lost 7 bases, and 11 bases had no gene match. Germline CDR1 reads MDHEN; CDR2 reads SYDVKM. The CDR3 spans 15 residues.

J is TRBJ2-5 and V is TRBV5-4; TRBD1 matches 7 bases. In germline, CDR1 is SGHNT, CDR2 YYREEE (reference sequence). The CDR3 sequence is 14 residues long. After removal of 4 bases from V and 4 bases from J, the junction contained 7 bases not matched to a gene. The DNA of the CDR3 is TGTGCCAGCAGCCGGACGAACAGGGGAGAGACCCAGTACTTC. Protein sequence: CASSRTNRGETQYF.

The rearrangement joins TRBV28 to TRBJ1-2; the D is unclear. This CDR3 spans 12 amino acids. Germline lookup yields CDR1 MDHEN and CDR2 SYDVKM. V shed 4 bases and J shed 5 bases, with 8 bases lying between them. The CDR3 region has the DNA TGTGCCAGCAGTTCCCGTAAATATGGCTACACCTTC. As protein: CASSSRKYGYTF.

This clone occurred a few times. The CDR3 DNA follows: TGTGCCATCAGGCCTTACCCGGACAGGGTATCTGGCTACACCTTC. Translation gives CAIRPYPDRVSGYTF. J is TRBJ1-2 and V is TRBV10-3; 8 positions match TRBD1. V was clipped by 6 bases and J by 7 bases; unmatched bases: 13. Germline loops: CDR1 ENHRY, CDR2 SYGVKD. The CDR3 has 15 residues.

This clone was counted ten times or more. The chain uses TRBV9 and TRBJ1-4; TRBD1 agrees at 9 bases. CDR1 and CDR2 from the germline V gene are SGDLS and YYNGEE. The V gene end was trimmed by 4 bases and the J gene end by 5 bases; junction bases not matched to a gene: 6. The CDR3 length is 15 residues. Written as DNA, the CDR3 is TGTGCCAGCAGCACCCGACAGGGGGAGAATGAAAAACTGTTTTTT. Amino acids: CASSTRQGENEKLFF.

The J gene is TRBJ2-7, the V gene TRBV7-9; 15 bases are shared with TRBD2. The germline gives CDR1 SEHNR, CDR2 FQNEAQ (reference sequence). V lost 5 bases to trimming and J lost 5 bases; unmatched junction nucleotides: 7. The CDR3 sequence is 16 residues long. The CDR3 DNA follows: TGTGCCAGCAGCCCGACAGGACTAGCGGGAGGGAACGAGCAGTACTTC. It codes for CASSPTGLAGGNEQYF.

About this clone: Other nucleotide sequences in the sample specify the same CDR3. The V call is TRBV5-4, the J call TRBJ1-4; D perhaps matches TRBD1 (6 bases). Germline V CDR1 and CDR2: SGHNT, YYREEE (reference sequence). The CDR3 consists of 14 residues. V lost 3 bases and J lost 7, with 13 bases in between. The CDR3 DNA follows: TGTGCCAGCAGCTCTCCCGGGGGCCGTGAAAAACTGTTTTTT. Its translation is CASSSPGGREKLFF.

This chain uses TRBV27 with TRBJ2-4; TRBD2 might be the D (6 bases). From germline, CDR1 is MNHEY and CDR2 SMNVEV (reference sequence). There are 14 residues in the CDR3. V lost 6 bases to trimming and J lost 6 bases, with 15 bases between them. The CDR3 region has the DNA TGTGCCAGCAGCCTTACTAGCAGGGTAAACATTCAGTACTTC. Translation gives CASSLTSRVNIQYF.

The chain links TRBV11-1 to TRBJ2-1, with D maybe TRBD2 (5 bases). CDR1 SGHAT and CDR2 FQDESV come from the germline V gene (reference sequence). The CDR3 is made up of 12 amino acids. V gave up 5 bases and J gave up 8 bases, with 10 bases separating them. CDR3 in amino acids: CASSRGSDEQFF. In nucleotides, the CDR3 is TGTGCCAGCAGCCGGGGTTCCGATGAGCAGTTCTTC.

This clone was seen a few times. This rearrangement joins TRBV4-3 to TRBJ2-2, with 7 bases that match TRBD1. Germline assignment: CDR1 LGHNA and CDR2 YSLEER. The V gene end was trimmed by 1 base and the J gene end by 7 bases; junction bases not matched to a gene: 6. CDR3 size: 15 residues. In nucleotides, the CDR3 is TGCGCCAGCAGCCAAGTAGGGACAGCGCGCGGGGAGCTGTTTTTT. Its translation: CASSQVGTARGELFF.

The CDR3 spells CASSPSGTAFTAQYF. CDR3 DNA: TGTGCCAGCTCACCCTCCGGGACAGCTTTTACGGCGCAGTATTTT. This sequence joins TRBV18 and TRBJ2-3; 7 nucleotides match TRBD1. The CDR3 totals 15 residues. J gave up 10 bases and V 3 bases, and 13 bases lay outside the gene matches. The germline V gene encodes CDR1 KGHSH and CDR2 LQKENI.

The chain is built from TRBV19 and TRBJ1-2; 8 bases map to TRBD1. With 5 bases clipped from V and 7 bases from J, the junction kept 12 bases outside the gene matches. The CDR3 is 15 residues long. Germline CDR1 LNHDA, CDR2 SQIVND (reference sequence). As DNA, the CDR3 is TGTGCCAGTAGTTACCCGGGACAGGCCGTAGGTGGCTACACCTTC. It yields the protein CASSYPGQAVGGYTF.

The gene calls are TRBV28 and TRBJ2-3; D might be TRBD1 (7 bases). V shed 2 bases and J shed 7 bases, with 19 bases lying between them. The CDR3 covers 16 residues. Germline CDR1 is MDHEN and CDR2 is SYDVKM. CDR3 nucleotide sequence: TGTGCCAGCAGTTTAATCGGGCAGGGGGGTGAGAATACGCAGTATTTT. Its translation is CASSLIGQGGENTQYF.

This clone has at least ten counts. One end of the junction varies from germline; a read error may be responsible. CDR3 DNA: TGTGCTAGCAGCGCCGGGACAGGTCTCGAGACCCAGTACTTC. Residues: CASSAGTGLETQYF. The V call is TRBV7-7, the J call TRBJ2-5; 8 nucleotides agree with TRBD1. The germline V gene encodes CDR1 SSHAT and CDR2 FNYEAQ (reference sequence). There are 14 residues in the CDR3.

In this sample, this clone turned up a few times. The chain uses TRBV5-1 and TRBJ2-5; 7 bases are shared with TRBD1. Trimming removed 0 bases from V and 2 bases from J; junction bases left unmatched: 13. The CDR3 runs 18 residues. CDR1 is SGHRS, CDR2 YFSETQ, per germline. The CDR3 DNA is TGCGCCAGCAGCTTGGCCGGGACAGCCCGGGAAACTCAAGAGACCCAGTACTTC. It is translated as CASSLAGTARETQETQYF.

This clone has more than one count but fewer than ten. The rearrangement joins TRBV6-6 to TRBJ1-5, with D perhaps matching TRBD1 (6 bases). The CDR3 runs 12 residues. Trimming stripped 7 bases from V and 7 bases from J, with 11 bases between. Germline V gene lookup returns CDR1 MNHNY and CDR2 SVGAGI (reference sequence). The CDR3 protein is CASTQGPQPQHF. In nucleotides, the CDR3 is TGTGCCAGCACACAGGGACCCCAGCCCCAGCATTTT.

There are a few counts of this clone. V and J are TRBV7-6 and TRBJ2-6, with D possibly matching TRBD2 (6 bases). Germline V gene sequence: CDR1 SGHVS, CDR2 FNYEAQ. CDR3 length: 17 amino acids. Trimming shortened V by 5 bases and J by 1 base, and 15 bases separated the two germline ends. The CDR3 coding sequence is TGTGCCAGCAGCCAACTTAGGCGGGGATCTGGGGCCAACGTCCTGACTTTC. Its translation is CASSQLRRGSGANVLTF. Full variable domain (outside the CDR3, taken from reference TRBV7-6 and TRBJ2-6): GAGVSQSPRYKVTKRGQDVALRCDPISGHVSLYWYRQALGQGPEFLTYFNYEAQQDKSGLPNDRFSAERPEGSISTLTIQRTEQRDSAMYRCASSQLRRGSGANVLTFGAGSRLTVL.

This clone was recorded many times. The CDR3 nucleotides are TGCGCCAGCAGCCAAGATCTACTAGCGGGGGCCCAGGGGCGATTCTTC. Translation: CASSQDLLAGAQGRFF. This chain joins TRBV4-3 and TRBJ2-1; 11 bases align to TRBD2. V lost 0 bases and J lost 16; bases outside the gene matches: 14. Germline V lookup: CDR1 LGHNA, CDR2 YSLEER. This CDR3 has 16 residues.

This clone was observed a handful of times. The rearrangement joins TRBV29-1 to TRBJ2-1; tentative D call: TRBD2 (7 bases). CDR3 length equals 13 residues. Germline CDR1 is SQVTM and CDR2 is ANQGSEA. The V gene lost 7 bases and the J gene lost 1 base, with 11 bases spanning the gap. In DNA form, the CDR3 reads TGCAGCGCAGGGGAGGGTTCCTACAATGAGCAGTTCTTC. Protein sequence: CSAGEGSYNEQFF.

V gene TRBV29-1 combines with J gene TRBJ1-1; 7 nucleotides align to TRBD1. The V gene's germline CDR1 is SQVTM and CDR2 ANQGSEA. J was trimmed by 3 bases and V by 4 bases; bases with no gene match: 8. The CDR3 extends over 14 amino acids. CDR3 loop: CSVVSDREYTEAFF. The CDR3 DNA follows: TGCAGCGTTGTATCTGACAGGGAATACACTGAAGCTTTCTTT.